Listed here are 21 T cell receptor beta chains from one sample, sequenced in a study of PD-L1 blockade in urothelial cancer. Profiled with immunoSEQ multiplex PCR; TCRdb holds only in-frame clones, not every one. The data hold under 50,000 clones, with 70% to 90% observed a single time. Time point indicated: peripheral blood 6 weeks after treatment start. This sample comprised PBMCs, obtained around atezolizumab (anti-PD-L1) treatment. Source of these receptors: a man aged 55 to 69 with urothelial cancer.

The chain combines TRBV5-1 with TRBJ2-7, with D possibly TRBD2 on 6 matching bases. Germline loops: CDR1 SGHRS, CDR2 YFSETQ. With 4 bases removed from V and 6 bases from J, the gap between germline ends came to 17 bases. There are 14 residues in the CDR3. The CDR3 nucleotides read TGCGCCAGCAGCGACTCGGGACTCTCGGTCGAGCAGTACTTC. Amino acid sequence: CASSDSGLSVEQYF.

The V call is TRBV19, the J call TRBJ1-3; 10 bases match TRBD1. V trimming: 3 bases; J trimming: 0 bases; junction bases outside the gene matches: 11. Germline loops: CDR1 LNHDA, CDR2 SQIVND (reference sequence). The CDR3 spans 19 residues. Here the CDR3 reads CASSIILGQGRNSGNTIYF. The CDR3 DNA is TGTGCCAGTAGTATCATTCTGGGACAGGGGCGCAACTCTGGAAACACCATATATTTT.

J is TRBJ2-3 and V is TRBV5-1, with 12 bases identical to TRBD2. In germline, CDR1 is SGHRS, CDR2 YFSETQ. The V and J ends lost 4 bases and 5 bases, in that order; junction bases with no gene match: 8. The CDR3 runs 16 residues. As DNA, the CDR3 is TGCGCCAGCAGCCCCCTAGCGGGAGGGCGTGTAGATACGCAGTATTTT. This sequence encodes CASSPLAGGRVDTQYF.

The chain has TRBV29-1 and TRBJ2-1; TRBD2 aligns across 8 bases. CDR3 length: 13 amino acids. CDR1 is SQVTM and CDR2 is ANQGSEA in the germline V gene. After removal of 6 bases from V and 3 bases from J, the junction contained 4 bases not matched to a gene. This CDR3 reads CSVGLAIYNEQFF. The CDR3, as DNA: TGCAGCGTAGGACTAGCTATCTACAATGAGCAGTTCTTC.

The chain is built from TRBV7-5 and TRBJ1-5; TRBD1 was called by the table and not checked on the DNA. TRBV7-5 is designated a pseudogene. The CDR3 is made up of 15 amino acids. The chain's CDR3 is CARSGTDLSNQPQHF. The CDR3 DNA reads as TGTGCCAGAAGCGGGACAGATCTTAGCAATCAGCCCCAGCATTTT.

The chain combines TRBV5-1 with TRBJ2-7, with D unresolved. Between the trimmed V and J ends, which lost 0 bases and 0 bases, there was a span of 10 bases. The V gene's germline CDR1 is SGHRS and CDR2 YFSETQ. The CDR3 covers 15 residues. The CDR3 DNA sequence: TGCGCCAGCAGCTTGGGTTCACTTGTCTCCTACGAGCAGTACTTC. Its translation: CASSLGSLVSYEQYF. The full variable domain, completed using reference TRBV5-1 and TRBJ2-7, is KAGVTQTPRYLIKTRGQQVTLSCSPISGHRSVSWYQQTPGQGLQFLFEYFSETQRNKGNFPGRFSGRQFSNSRSEMNVSTLELGDSALYLCASSLGSLVSYEQYFGPGTRLTVT.

This clone was observed a handful of times. The gene calls are TRBV15 and TRBJ1-1; possible D gene TRBD1, 6 bases. The CDR3 is made up of 14 amino acids. Trimming removed 4 bases from V and 3 bases from J, with 12 bases in between. Germline V gene sequence: CDR1 LNHNV, CDR2 YYDKDF (reference sequence). The DNA of the CDR3 is TGTGCCACCAGCATAGAAGGGGGATACACTGAAGCTTTCTTT. Protein: CATSIEGGYTEAFF.

In its sample, this clone was seen once. The V and J genes are TRBV5-1 and TRBJ2-1, with TRBD2 matching 8 bases. The junction had 1 base not matched to a gene; V was cut back by 0 bases and J by 8 bases. The CDR3 sequence is 13 residues long. Germline V gene data show CDR1 as SGHRS and CDR2 as YFSETQ. CDR3 sequence reads: CASSLAGGHEQFF. CDR3 coding DNA: TGCGCCAGCAGCTTGGCGGGGGGGCATGAGCAGTTCTTC.

V gene TRBV30 combines with J gene TRBJ2-7; perhaps TRBD1 as D (6 bases). The length of the CDR3 is 13 residues. V lost 2 bases, J lost 2 bases, and 10 bases lay in between. Germline V CDR1 and CDR2: GTSNPN, SVGIG (reference sequence). The CDR3 DNA reads as TGTGCCTGGAGTTACCGACAGGCCTACGAGCAGTACTTC. This encodes CAWSYRQAYEQYF.

The V and J genes are TRBV5-1 and TRBJ1-1, with TRBD1 as a possible D gene (5 bases). This CDR3 is built from 13 residues. Trimming took 0 bases from V and 7 from J, leaving 10 bases between them. Germline CDR1 SGHRS, CDR2 YFSETQ. The CDR3 reads CASSLVRDDEAFF. The DNA for the CDR3 is TGCGCCAGCAGCTTGGTCAGGGATGATGAAGCTTTCTTT.

The gene calls are TRBV15 and TRBJ2-1, with D perhaps matching TRBD2 (6 bases). The CDR3 loop spans 16 amino acids. The germline CDR1 and CDR2 sequences are LNHNV and YYDKDF (reference sequence). V was pared by 7 bases and J by 1 base, with 17 bases between. The CDR3 DNA sequence: TGTGCCACCATGTATGGGAGGCAGGCGTCCTACAATGAGCAGTTCTTC. As protein: CATMYGRQASYNEQFF.

V usage is TRBV4-2 and J usage is TRBJ2-3; the D gene is possibly TRBD2 (5 bases). V dropped 2 bases and J dropped 5 bases, with 11 bases sitting between them. The CDR3 totals 14 residues. The germline CDR1 and CDR2 sequences are LGHNA and YNFKEQ. The CDR3 protein is CASSQRGNLDTQYF. CDR3 bases: TGTGCCAGCAGCCAACGAGGGAACTTAGATACGCAGTATTTT.

V gene TRBV21-1 combines with J gene TRBJ2-5; TRBD1 reflects the table's D call only, with no check against the DNA. TRBV21-1 is a listed pseudogene. This CDR3 region has 14 residues. CDR3 DNA sequence: TGTGCCAGCAGCTTACAGACGGTGCAAGAGACCCAGTACTTC. It is translated as CASSLQTVQETQYF.

The chain joins TRBV6-1 to TRBJ2-1; possibly TRBD2 for D (5 bases). Germline V gives CDR1 MNHNS, CDR2 SASEGT. This CDR3 comprises 13 residues. V lost 2 bases and J 15 bases, leaving 17 bases between the germline ends. This CDR3 reads CASSEMAARRWFF. CDR3 DNA: TGTGCCAGCAGTGAAATGGCCGCAAGGAGGTGGTTCTTC.

The chain combines TRBV7-9 with TRBJ1-1, with 9 bases lining up with TRBD1. The trim removed 5 bases at V and 0 bases at J, leaving 4 bases unmatched. This CDR3 is built from 15 residues. Germline V gene sequence: CDR1 SEHNR, CDR2 FQNEAQ (reference sequence). CDR3 coding DNA: TGTGCCAGCAGCCCGGACAGGGGAATGAACACTGAAGCTTTCTTT. The encoded protein is CASSPDRGMNTEAFF.

This chain joins TRBV21-1 and TRBJ2-5; the DNA was not used to check the table's D call, TRBD2. TRBV21-1 is a documented pseudogene. CDR3 length: 16 residues. CDR3 region: CASSKAQTGTQETQYF. The DNA of the CDR3 is TGTGCCAGCAGCAAAGCTCAAACGGGGACTCAAGAGACCCAGTACTTC.

The V and J genes are TRBV5-6 and TRBJ2-3, with D perhaps TRBD1 (7 bases). The CDR3 totals 13 residues. Germline CDR1 SGHDT, CDR2 YYEEEE. V lost 0 bases, J lost 8 bases, and 10 bases lay in between. The CDR3: CASSLGQGGTQYF. CDR3 nucleotides: TGTGCCAGCAGCTTGGGACAGGGAGGTACGCAGTATTTT.

The V and J genes are TRBV11-2 and TRBJ2-7; 9 nucleotides line up with TRBD2. This CDR3 contains 15 residues. V lost 5 bases and J lost 0; bases outside the gene matches: 5. Looked up from germline, CDR1 is SGHAT and CDR2 is FQNNGV. The CDR3 sequence: CASSHGLALSYEQYF. CDR3 nucleotide sequence: TGTGCCAGCAGCCACGGACTAGCGCTCTCCTACGAGCAGTACTTC.

The chain is built from TRBV7-2 and TRBJ2-5, with a weak D call TRBD2 (5 bases). The germline CDR1 and CDR2 sequences are SGHTA and FQGNSA. With 2 bases removed from V and 1 base from J, the gap between germline ends came to 14 bases. This CDR3 comprises 16 residues. In DNA, the CDR3 is TGTGCCAGCAGCTTAATTGGAGGTGCGGCCCAAGAGACCCAGTACTTC. This gives the protein CASSLIGGAAQETQYF.

The V and J genes are TRBV18 and TRBJ1-4; 7 nucleotides line up with TRBD1. CDR1 is KGHSH and CDR2 is LQKENI in the germline V gene. The CDR3 totals 16 residues. The J segment lost 4 bases and the V segment lost 4 bases, leaving 9 bases of the junction unmatched. CDR3 amino acids: CASSLQGGTDNEKLFF. CDR3 bases: TGTGCCAGCTCACTCCAAGGAGGGACAGATAATGAAAAACTGTTTTTT.

This chain joins TRBV7-6 and TRBJ2-5, with 16 bases lining up with TRBD2. The V gene end was trimmed by 5 bases and the J gene end by 0 bases; junction bases not matched to a gene: 9. Looked up from germline, CDR1 is SGHVS and CDR2 is FNYEAQ. This CDR3 has 19 amino acids. The CDR3 protein is CASSLGLAGGHGYQETQYF. In DNA, the CDR3 is TGTGCCAGCAGCCTGGGACTAGCGGGGGGGCACGGGTACCAAGAGACCCAGTACTTC.